This TCR beta chain was profiled in a study of OX40 agonist ivuxolimab in advanced cancers. Profiled with immunoSEQ multiplex PCR; TCRdb holds only in-frame clones, not every one. The sample contains roughly 130,000 clones, 93% of which appear only once. Per the germline V gene, CDR1 is MNHNS and CDR2 is SASEGT. The V gene end was trimmed by 7 bases and the J gene end by 8 bases; junction bases not matched to a gene: 11. This CDR3 spans 15 amino acids. The source was CD4+ or CD8+ T cells sorted from blood, collected in a trial of the OX40 agonist ivuxolimab. This clonotype was obtained from an adult with an advanced solid tumor such as melanoma, head and neck, liver or kidney cancer. This chain joins TRBV6-1 and TRBJ1-4; 9 nucleotides agree with TRBD1. The CDR3 region has the DNA TGTGCCAGCACTAAAACCGGGACAGGGCGAGAAAAACTGTTTTTT. Translated: CASTKTGTGREKLFF.